The clone carrying this T cell receptor beta chain was counted only a few times. This CDR3 spans 14 amino acids. Deletions cut 3 bases from V and 3 bases from J, with 11 bases between. CDR1 and CDR2 from the germline V gene are PRHDT and FYEKMQ (reference sequence). MiXCR, applied by TCRdb to the RACE reads, yields one record per CDR3 protein. The sample lists approximately 260,000 distinct CDR3 sequences, almost 8% occurring once. This sample is drawn from a study of human T cells and chemical hapten exposure. Time point given: pre-sensitization, week 0. This sample's treatment: therapeutic diphenylcyclopropenone sensitization with weekly scalp DPC. Patch tests were applied only after blood draws.

This specimen consisted of whole blood, obtained in connection with sensitization to the hapten diphenylcyclopropenone (DPC). V gene TRBV13 combines with J gene TRBJ1-1; the D is unclear. The clonotype originates from a man between 18 and 29 years old with alopecia areata. Some clones in this sample may be carry-over from other donors' samples. The CDR3 here is CASSFINTDTEAFF. CDR3 nucleotide sequence: TGTGCCAGCAGCTTTATTAATACTGACACTGAAGCTTTCTTT. Full variable domain (missing parts from reference TRBV13 and TRBJ1-1): AAGVIQSPRHLIKEKRETATLKCYPIPRHDTVYWYQQGPGQDPQFLISFYEKMQSDKGSIPDRFSAQQFSDYHSELNMSSLELGDSALYFCASSFINTDTEAFFGQGTRLTVV.